The 2 T cell receptor beta chains in this list originate from one sample, sequenced in a study of cytomegalovirus exposure and HLA in healthy donors (dated by TCRdb to about 2017). Receptor amplification or capture employed the immunoSEQ multiplex PCR assay. For the multiplex PCR, a mixture combining 60 forward primers for TCR Vbeta segments and 13 reverse primers for TCR Jbeta segments was used. This immuneACCESS table, as held by TCRdb, lists in-frame sequences with V and J called but not all clones. Of the missing ones, under half trace to an unresolved V gene in checked studies; the others have no known cause. The sample contains 150,000 to 200,000 clones, roughly 87% of them found a single time. Roughly 4.5% of the sample rests with the top ten. Sequencing was performed on PBMCs. These receptors came from a man between 45 and 60 years old in good health and CMV-seropositive.

This clone has a handful of counts. The J gene is TRBJ1-2, the V gene TRBV19, with D tentatively TRBD1 (6 bases). CDR1 is LNHDA, CDR2 SQIVND, per germline (reference sequence). There are 13 residues in the CDR3. V lost 3 bases and J lost 8, with 13 bases in between. CDR3 DNA sequence: TGTGCCAGTAGTATGGGGGGGGCGAAGGGCTACACCTTC. It translates to CASSMGGAKGYTF.

This clone was seen a few times. The V and J genes are TRBV9 and TRBJ1-2; D is unclear. The germline V gene encodes CDR1 SGDLS and CDR2 YYNGEE. The length of the CDR3 is 13 residues. The V end lost 2 bases, the J end lost 4 bases, and 9 bases lay between the germline ends. The CDR3 DNA is TGTGCCAGCAGCGTTGATTCTAGCTATGGCTACACCTTC. This encodes CASSVDSSYGYTF.